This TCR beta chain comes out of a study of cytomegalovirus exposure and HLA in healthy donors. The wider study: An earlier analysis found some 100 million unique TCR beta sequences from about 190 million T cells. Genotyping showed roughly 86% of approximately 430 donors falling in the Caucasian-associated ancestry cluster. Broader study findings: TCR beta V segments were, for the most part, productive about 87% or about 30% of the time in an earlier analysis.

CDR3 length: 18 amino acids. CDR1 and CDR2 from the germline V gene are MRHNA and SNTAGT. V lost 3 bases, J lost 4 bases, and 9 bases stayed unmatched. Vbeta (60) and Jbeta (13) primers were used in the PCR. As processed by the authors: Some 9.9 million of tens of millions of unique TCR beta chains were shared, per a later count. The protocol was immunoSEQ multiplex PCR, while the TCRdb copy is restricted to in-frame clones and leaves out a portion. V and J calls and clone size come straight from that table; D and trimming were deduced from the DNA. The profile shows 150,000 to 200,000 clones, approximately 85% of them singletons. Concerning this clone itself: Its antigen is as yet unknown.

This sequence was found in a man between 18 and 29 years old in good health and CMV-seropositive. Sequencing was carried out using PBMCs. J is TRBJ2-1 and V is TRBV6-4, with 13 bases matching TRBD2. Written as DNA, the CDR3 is TGTGCCAGCAGTGAATCTGGACTAGCGGGGGACCTGTACAATGAGCAGTTCTTC. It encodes CASSESGLAGDLYNEQFF.